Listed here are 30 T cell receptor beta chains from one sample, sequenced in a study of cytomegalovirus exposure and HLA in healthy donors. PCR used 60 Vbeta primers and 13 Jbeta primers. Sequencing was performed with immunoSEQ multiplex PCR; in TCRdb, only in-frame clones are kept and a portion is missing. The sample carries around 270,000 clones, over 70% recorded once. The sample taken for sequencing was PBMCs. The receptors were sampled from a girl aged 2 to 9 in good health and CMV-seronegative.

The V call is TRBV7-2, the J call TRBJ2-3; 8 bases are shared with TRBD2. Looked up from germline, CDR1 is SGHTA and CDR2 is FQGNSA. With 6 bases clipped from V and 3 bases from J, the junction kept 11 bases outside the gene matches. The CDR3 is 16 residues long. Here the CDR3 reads CASRAFGTRLTDTQYF. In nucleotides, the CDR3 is TGTGCCAGCAGAGCATTTGGGACTAGGCTTACAGATACGCAGTATTTT.

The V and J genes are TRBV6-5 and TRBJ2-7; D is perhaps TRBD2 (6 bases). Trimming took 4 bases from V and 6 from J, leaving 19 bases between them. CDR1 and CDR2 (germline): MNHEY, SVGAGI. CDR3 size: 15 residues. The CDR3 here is CASSFSRIQGGEQYF. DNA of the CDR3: TGTGCCAGCAGTTTCTCCAGGATCCAGGGAGGCGAGCAGTACTTC.

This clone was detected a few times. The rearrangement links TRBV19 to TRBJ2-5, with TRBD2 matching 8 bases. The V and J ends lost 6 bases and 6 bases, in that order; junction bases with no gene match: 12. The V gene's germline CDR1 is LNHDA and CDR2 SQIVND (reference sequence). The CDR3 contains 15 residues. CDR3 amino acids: CASSSSGNRLKTQYF. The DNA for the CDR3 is TGTGCCAGTAGCAGTAGCGGGAATCGGTTGAAGACCCAGTACTTC.

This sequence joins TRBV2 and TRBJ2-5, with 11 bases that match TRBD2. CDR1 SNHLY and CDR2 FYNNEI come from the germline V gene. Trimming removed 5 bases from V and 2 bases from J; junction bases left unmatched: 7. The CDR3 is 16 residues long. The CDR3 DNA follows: TGTGCCAGCAGTCCCAGGGCTAGCGGGGGGCAAGAGACCCAGTACTTC. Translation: CASSPRASGGQETQYF.

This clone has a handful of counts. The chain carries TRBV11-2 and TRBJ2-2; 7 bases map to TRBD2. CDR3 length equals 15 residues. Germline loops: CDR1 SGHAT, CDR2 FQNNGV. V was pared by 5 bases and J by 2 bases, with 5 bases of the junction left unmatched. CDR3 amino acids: CASSPGRGNTGELFF. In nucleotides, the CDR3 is TGTGCCAGCAGCCCGGGGAGGGGTAACACCGGGGAGCTGTTTTTT.

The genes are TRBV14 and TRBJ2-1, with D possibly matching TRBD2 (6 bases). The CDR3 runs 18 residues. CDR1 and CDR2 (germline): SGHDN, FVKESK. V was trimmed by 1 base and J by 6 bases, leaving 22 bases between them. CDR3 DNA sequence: TGTGCCAGCAGCCAAGGCTTTAGCGGAGCAGGGTCGGGCAATGAGCAGTTCTTC. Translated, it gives CASSQGFSGAGSGNEQFF. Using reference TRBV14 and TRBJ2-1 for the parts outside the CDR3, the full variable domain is EAGVTQFPSHSVIEKGQTVTLRCDPISGHDNLYWYRRVMGKEIKFLLHFVKESKQDESGMPNNRFLAERTGGTYSTLKVQPAELEDSGVYFCASSQGFSGAGSGNEQFFGPGTRLTVL.

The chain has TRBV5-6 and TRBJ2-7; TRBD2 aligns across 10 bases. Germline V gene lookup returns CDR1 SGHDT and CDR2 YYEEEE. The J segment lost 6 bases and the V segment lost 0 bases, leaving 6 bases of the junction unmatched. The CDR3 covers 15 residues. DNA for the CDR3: TGTGCCAGCAGCTTGGGGCTAGCGGGAGATCGCGAGCAGTACTTC. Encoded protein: CASSLGLAGDREQYF.

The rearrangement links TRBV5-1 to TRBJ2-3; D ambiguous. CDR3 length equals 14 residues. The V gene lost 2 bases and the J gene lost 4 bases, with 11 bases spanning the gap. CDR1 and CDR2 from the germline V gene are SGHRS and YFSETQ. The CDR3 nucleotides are TGCGCCAGCAGCTTCGTTTCCGGGTCAGATACGCAGTATTTT. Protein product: CASSFVSGSDTQYF.

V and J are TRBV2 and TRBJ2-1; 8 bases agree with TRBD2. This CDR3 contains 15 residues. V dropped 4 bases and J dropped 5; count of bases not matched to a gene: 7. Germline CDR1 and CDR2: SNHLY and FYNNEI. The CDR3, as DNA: TGTGCCAGCAGTGGAGGGGGACTAGGGGACAATGAGCAGTTCTTC. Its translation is CASSGGGLGDNEQFF.

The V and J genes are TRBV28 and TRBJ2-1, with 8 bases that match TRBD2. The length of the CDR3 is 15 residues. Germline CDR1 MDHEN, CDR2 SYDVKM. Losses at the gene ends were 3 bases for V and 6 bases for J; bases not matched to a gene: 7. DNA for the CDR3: TGTGCCAGCAGTTTTTTCGGGGGGGGTGGCAATGAGCAGTTCTTC. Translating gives CASSFFGGGGNEQFF.

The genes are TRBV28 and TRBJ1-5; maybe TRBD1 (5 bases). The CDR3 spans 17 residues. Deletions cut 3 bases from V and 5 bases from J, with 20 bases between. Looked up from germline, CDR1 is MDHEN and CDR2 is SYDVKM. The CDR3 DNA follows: TGTGCCAGCAGTTTTATTCTGGGGAGGGGACGGTATCAGCCCCAGCATTTT. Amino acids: CASSFILGRGRYQPQHF. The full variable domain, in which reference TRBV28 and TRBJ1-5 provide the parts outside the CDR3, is DVKVTQSSRYLVKRTGEKVFLECVQDMDHENMFWYRQDPGLGLRLIYFSYDVKMKEKGDIPEGYSVSREKKERFSLILESASTNQTSMYLCASSFILGRGRYQPQHFGDGTRLSIL.

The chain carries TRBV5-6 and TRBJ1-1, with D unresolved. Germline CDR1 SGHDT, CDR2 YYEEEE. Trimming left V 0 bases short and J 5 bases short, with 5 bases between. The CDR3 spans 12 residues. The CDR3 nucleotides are TGTGCCAGCAGCTTGGCCCCTACTGAAGCTTTCTTT. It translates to CASSLAPTEAFF.

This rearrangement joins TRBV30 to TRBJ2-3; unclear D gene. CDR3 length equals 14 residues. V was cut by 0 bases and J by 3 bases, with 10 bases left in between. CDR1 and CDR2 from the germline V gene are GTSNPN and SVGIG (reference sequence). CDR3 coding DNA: TGTGCCTGGAGTGTCTCTAGTGTAACAGATACGCAGTATTTT. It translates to CAWSVSSVTDTQYF.

Here the CDR3 DNA reads TGTGCCAGCAGTCAAATCTCGGGACTAGCGGGCTCCTACGAGCAGTACTTC. Translating gives CASSQISGLAGSYEQYF. This sequence joins TRBV28 and TRBJ2-7; 12 bases fit TRBD2. Germline-derived CDR1 and CDR2 are MDHEN and SYDVKM. V lost 5 bases, J lost 0 bases, and 8 bases stayed unmatched. This CDR3 is 17 amino acids long.

This CDR3 reads CASSVVRGPLHF. In DNA, the CDR3 is TGTGCCAGCAGCGTAGTAAGGGGACCCCTCCACTTT. The chain carries TRBV9 and TRBJ1-6, with D possibly TRBD1 on 5 matching bases. Germline loops: CDR1 SGDLS, CDR2 YYNGEE. The V end was cut by 0 bases, the J end by 12 bases, with 7 bases between. This CDR3 is 12 amino acids long.

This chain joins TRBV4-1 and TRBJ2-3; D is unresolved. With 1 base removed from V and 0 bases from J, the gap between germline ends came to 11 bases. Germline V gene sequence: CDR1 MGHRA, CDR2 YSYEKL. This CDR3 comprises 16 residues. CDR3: CASSQVWHRSTDTQYF. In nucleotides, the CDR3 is TGCGCCAGCAGCCAAGTTTGGCACAGAAGCACAGATACGCAGTATTTT.

The chain's CDR3 is CASSLIRDYSGNTIYF. CDR3 nucleotide sequence: TGTGCCAGCAGTCTCATCCGGGACTACTCTGGAAACACCATATATTTT. V usage is TRBV28 and J usage is TRBJ1-3, with D perhaps matching TRBD1 (5 bases). CDR1 and CDR2 (germline): MDHEN, SYDVKM. V was cut by 5 bases and J by 0 bases, with 14 bases left in between. The CDR3 extends over 16 amino acids.

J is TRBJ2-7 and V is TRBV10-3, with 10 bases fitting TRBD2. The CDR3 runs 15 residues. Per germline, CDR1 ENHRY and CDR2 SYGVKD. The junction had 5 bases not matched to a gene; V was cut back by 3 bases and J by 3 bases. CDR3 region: CAISDSSGGYYEQYF. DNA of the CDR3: TGTGCCATCAGTGACAGTAGCGGGGGGTACTACGAGCAGTACTTC.

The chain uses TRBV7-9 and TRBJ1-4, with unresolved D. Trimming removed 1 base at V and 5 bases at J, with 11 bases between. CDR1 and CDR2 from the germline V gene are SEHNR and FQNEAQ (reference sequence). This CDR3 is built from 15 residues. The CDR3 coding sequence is TGTGCCAGCAGCTTAGATGCAGCGATGAATGAAAAACTGTTTTTT. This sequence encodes CASSLDAAMNEKLFF.

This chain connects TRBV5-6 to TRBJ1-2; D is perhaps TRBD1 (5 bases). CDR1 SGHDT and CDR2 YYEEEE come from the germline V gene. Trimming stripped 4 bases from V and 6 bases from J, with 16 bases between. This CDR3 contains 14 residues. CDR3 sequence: CASSPTARFDGYTF. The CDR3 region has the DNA TGTGCCAGCAGCCCGACAGCACGCTTTGATGGCTACACCTTC.

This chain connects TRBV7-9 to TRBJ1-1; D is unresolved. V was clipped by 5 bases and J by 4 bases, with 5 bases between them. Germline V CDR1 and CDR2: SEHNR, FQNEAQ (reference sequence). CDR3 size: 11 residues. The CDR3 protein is CASSRSTEAFF. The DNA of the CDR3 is TGTGCCAGCAGCCGGTCCACTGAAGCTTTCTTT.

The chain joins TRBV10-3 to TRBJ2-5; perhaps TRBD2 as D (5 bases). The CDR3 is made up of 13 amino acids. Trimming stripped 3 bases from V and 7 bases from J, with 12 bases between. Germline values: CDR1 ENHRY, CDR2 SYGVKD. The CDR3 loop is CAISDGPRGTQYF. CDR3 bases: TGTGCCATCAGTGATGGGCCTCGGGGGACCCAGTACTTC.

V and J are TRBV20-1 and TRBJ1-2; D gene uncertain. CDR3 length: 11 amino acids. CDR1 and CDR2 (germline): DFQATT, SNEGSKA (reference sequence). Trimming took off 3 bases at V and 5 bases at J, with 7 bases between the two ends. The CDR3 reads CSASQNYGYTF. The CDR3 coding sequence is TGCAGTGCTAGCCAGAATTATGGCTACACCTTC.

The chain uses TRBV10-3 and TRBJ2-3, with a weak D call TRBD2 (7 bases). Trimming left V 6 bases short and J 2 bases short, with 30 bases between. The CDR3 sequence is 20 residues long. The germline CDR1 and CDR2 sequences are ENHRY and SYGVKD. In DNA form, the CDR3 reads TGTGCCATCAGGCCAGGGGAAGGGACCTTGCGGGGGCGGGACACAGATACGCAGTATTTT. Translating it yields CAIRPGEGTLRGRDTDTQYF.

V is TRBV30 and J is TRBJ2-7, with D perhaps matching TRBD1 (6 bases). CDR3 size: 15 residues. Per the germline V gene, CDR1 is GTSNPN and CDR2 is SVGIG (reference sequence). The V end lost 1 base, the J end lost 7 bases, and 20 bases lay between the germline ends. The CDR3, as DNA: TGTGCCTGGAGTGCGACAGGCTCCTCCTACAATGAGCAGTACTTC. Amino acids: CAWSATGSSYNEQYF.

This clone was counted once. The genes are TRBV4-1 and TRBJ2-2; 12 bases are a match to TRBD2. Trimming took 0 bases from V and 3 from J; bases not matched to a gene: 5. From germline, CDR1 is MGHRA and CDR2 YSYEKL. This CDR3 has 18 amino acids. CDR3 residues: CASSQEASGGVDTGELFF. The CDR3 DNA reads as TGCGCCAGCAGCCAAGAGGCTAGCGGGGGGGTCGACACCGGGGAGCTGTTTTTT.

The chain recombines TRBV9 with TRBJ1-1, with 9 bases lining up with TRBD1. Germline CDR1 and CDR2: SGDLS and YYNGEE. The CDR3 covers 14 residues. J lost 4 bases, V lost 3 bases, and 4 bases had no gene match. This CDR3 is CASSGGTGITEAFF. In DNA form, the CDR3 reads TGTGCCAGCAGCGGAGGGACAGGGATCACTGAAGCTTTCTTT.

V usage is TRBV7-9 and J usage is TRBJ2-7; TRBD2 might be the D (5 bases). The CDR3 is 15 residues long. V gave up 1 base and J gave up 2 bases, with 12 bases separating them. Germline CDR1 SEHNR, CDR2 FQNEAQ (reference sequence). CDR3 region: CASSLGAMEAYEQYF. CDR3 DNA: TGTGCCAGCAGCTTAGGTGCCATGGAGGCCTACGAGCAGTACTTC.

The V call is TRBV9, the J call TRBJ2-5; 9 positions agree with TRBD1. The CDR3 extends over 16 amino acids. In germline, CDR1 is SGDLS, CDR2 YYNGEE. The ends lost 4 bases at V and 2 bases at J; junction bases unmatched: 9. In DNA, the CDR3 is TGTGCCAGCAGCCTTCGTCCGGGACAGGGACAAGAGACCCAGTACTTC. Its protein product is CASSLRPGQGQETQYF.

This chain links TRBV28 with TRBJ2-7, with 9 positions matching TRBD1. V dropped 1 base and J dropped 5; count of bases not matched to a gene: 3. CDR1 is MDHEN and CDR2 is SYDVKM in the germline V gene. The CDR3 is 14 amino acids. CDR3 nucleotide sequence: TGTGCCAGCAGTTTATATACAGGGGGCAACGAGCAGTACTTC. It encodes CASSLYTGGNEQYF.